Listed here are 24 T cell receptor beta chains from one sample, sequenced in a study of identifying expanded T cells in peripheral blood. The method was immunoSEQ multiplex PCR; TCRdb's version includes in-frame clones alone and lacks a portion of them. Of tens of thousands of clones listed, approximately 84% are singletons. Sequenced sample: blood. These receptor sequences come from a person aged 18 to 69 in good health.

A few counts support this clone. V usage is TRBV18 and J usage is TRBJ2-1, with a weak D call TRBD1 (6 bases). Germline CDR1 KGHSH, CDR2 LQKENI. V was clipped by 4 bases and J by 8 bases, with 12 bases between them. The CDR3 is 13 amino acids. CDR3: CASSRQGNDEQFF. The CDR3 DNA follows: TGTGCCAGCTCACGGCAGGGGAACGATGAGCAGTTCTTC. Full variable domain (missing parts from reference TRBV18 and TRBJ2-1): NAGVMQNPRHLVRRRGQEARLRCSPMKGHSHVYWYRQLPEEGLKFMVYLQKENIIDESGMPKERFSAEFPKEGPSILRIQQVVRGDSAAYFCASSRQGNDEQFFGPGTRLTVL.

The J gene is TRBJ2-3, the V gene TRBV28; TRBD2 matches 9 bases. V lost 2 bases and J lost 5; bases outside the gene matches: 11. This CDR3 is built from 17 residues. Germline V gives CDR1 MDHEN, CDR2 SYDVKM. The CDR3 coding sequence is TGTGCCAGCAGTTTACGGGGCGGGAGGGCCCGGGGAGATACGCAGTATTTT. It specifies CASSLRGGRARGDTQYF.

The J gene is TRBJ2-2, the V gene TRBV19; 11 nucleotides agree with TRBD2. The germline CDR1 and CDR2 sequences are LNHDA and SQIVND (reference sequence). The CDR3 has 15 residues. J gave up 7 bases and V 5 bases, and 6 bases lay outside the gene matches. In DNA form, the CDR3 reads TGTGCCAGTAGTGGGGCTAGCGGGAGGCACGGGGAGCTGTTTTTT. It specifies CASSGASGRHGELFF.

The chain employs TRBV19 and TRBJ1-5; D ambiguous. Germline CDR1 reads LNHDA; CDR2 reads SQIVND (reference sequence). The CDR3 covers 15 residues. V dropped 1 base and J dropped 4 bases, with 11 bases sitting between them. The DNA of the CDR3 is TGTGCCAGTAGTATAGCTTACGCGGGGAATCAGCCCCAGCATTTT. Protein product: CASSIAYAGNQPQHF.

The chain combines TRBV4-3 with TRBJ2-4; the D gene could be TRBD1 or TRBD2 (5 bases each). The V gene lost 2 bases and the J gene lost 2 bases, with 10 bases spanning the gap. This CDR3 spans 15 amino acids. The germline gives CDR1 LGHNA, CDR2 YSLEER. The CDR3 protein is CASSQRGETKNIQYF. In nucleotides, the CDR3 is TGCGCCAGCAGCCAAAGGGGAGAGACCAAAAACATTCAGTACTTC.

The chain employs TRBV15 and TRBJ1-2; a weak D match, TRBD1 (5 bases). The CDR3 loop spans 16 amino acids. The V end was cut by 3 bases, the J end by 5 bases, with 19 bases between. Germline V gives CDR1 LNHNV, CDR2 YYDKDF (reference sequence). Here the CDR3 reads CATSSGDSRGSYGYTF. The DNA of the CDR3 is TGTGCCACCAGCAGTGGAGACAGTAGGGGCTCGTATGGCTACACCTTC. Complete variable domain (other parts from reference TRBV15 and TRBJ1-2): DAMVIQNPRYQVTQFGKPVTLSCSQTLNHNVMYWYQQKSSQAPKLLFHYYDKDFNNEADTPDNFQSRRPNTSFCFLDIRSPGLGDTAMYLCATSSGDSRGSYGYTFGSGTRLTVV.

The V gene is TRBV5-4, the J gene TRBJ1-1; D ambiguous. The V and J ends lost 6 bases and 3 bases respectively, with 9 bases between them. This CDR3 contains 12 residues. Per the germline V gene, CDR1 is SGHNT and CDR2 is YYREEE (reference sequence). The CDR3 nucleotides are TGTGCCAGCAATCGGCGTGACACTGAAGCTTTCTTT. Protein product: CASNRRDTEAFF.

This clone is a singleton in its sample. Its ends do not fully match the called genes, so a read error is possible. The J gene is TRBJ2-7, the V gene TRBV10-3, with D perhaps TRBD1 (6 bases). The germline V gene encodes CDR1 ENHRY and CDR2 SYGVKD. The CDR3 totals 9 residues. Written as DNA, the CDR3 is TGTGCCATCAGTGAGACAGGGAGCTTC. Its translation is CAISETGSF.

The J gene is TRBJ2-7, the V gene TRBV7-2; TRBD1 might be the D (5 bases). Germline lookup yields CDR1 SGHTA and CDR2 FQGNSA. Deletions cut 5 bases from V and 0 bases from J, with 20 bases between. This CDR3 is built from 17 residues. The CDR3 DNA is TGTGCCAGCAGCCTAGGGGTTCCTCTGGGCGCCTCCTACGAGCAGTACTTC. It yields the protein CASSLGVPLGASYEQYF.

The V gene is TRBV9, the J gene TRBJ2-7, with TRBD1 matching over 12 bases. V shed 0 bases, J shed 3 bases, and the junction held 4 bases outside the gene matches. The CDR3 has 16 residues. Germline CDR1 SGDLS, CDR2 YYNGEE. The CDR3 loop reads CASSVGGTGGGYEQYF. The CDR3 nucleotides read TGTGCCAGCAGCGTAGGGGGGACAGGGGGCGGCTACGAGCAGTACTTC.

This clone was seen a few times. The chain has TRBV28 and TRBJ1-1; 7 bases align to TRBD1. CDR1 MDHEN and CDR2 SYDVKM come from the germline V gene. The CDR3 length is 15 residues. The V gene end was trimmed by 4 bases and the J gene end by 3 bases; junction bases not matched to a gene: 8. In nucleotides, the CDR3 is TGTGCCAGCAGTTCAACGACAGGGTTGGACACTGAAGCTTTCTTT. It specifies CASSSTTGLDTEAFF. The whole variable domain, remainder taken from reference TRBV28 and TRBJ1-1, is DVKVTQSSRYLVKRTGEKVFLECVQDMDHENMFWYRQDPGLGLRLIYFSYDVKMKEKGDIPEGYSVSREKKERFSLILESASTNQTSMYLCASSSTTGLDTEAFFGQGTRLTVV.

This chain connects TRBV6-6 to TRBJ2-1; a weak D match, TRBD2 (6 bases). Germline CDR1 and CDR2: MNHNY and SVGAGI (reference sequence). Trimming removed 4 bases from V and 8 bases from J, with 12 bases in between. There are 13 residues in the CDR3. The CDR3 nucleotides are TGTGCCAGCAGTTCCGGGAGCCCCTATGAGCAGTTCTTC. Protein: CASSSGSPYEQFF.

CDR3 amino acids: CASSRQGGNEKLFF. CDR3 nucleotide sequence: TGTGCCAGCAGTCGACAGGGGGGAAATGAAAAACTGTTTTTT. V is TRBV27 and J is TRBJ1-4; 9 nucleotides align to TRBD1. The CDR3 consists of 14 residues. Germline CDR1 reads MNHEY; CDR2 reads SMNVEV (reference sequence). The V segment lost 5 bases and the J segment 5 bases; nucleotides outside the gene matches: 3.

In its sample, this clone was seen once. CDR3 sequence: CASRIAAFYNEQFF. In DNA form, the CDR3 reads TGTGCCAGCAGAATAGCGGCTTTCTACAATGAGCAGTTCTTC. V gene TRBV6-5 combines with J gene TRBJ2-1, with a weak D call TRBD2 (6 bases). The CDR3 runs 14 residues. V was clipped by 6 bases and J by 3 bases, with 12 bases between them. The germline CDR1 and CDR2 sequences are MNHEY and SVGAGI.

V is TRBV5-4 and J is TRBJ2-3; 7 bases fit TRBD2. This CDR3 is 15 amino acids long. Germline CDR1 and CDR2: SGHNT and YYREEE (reference sequence). J was trimmed by 4 bases and V by 6 bases; bases with no gene match: 11. Here the CDR3 DNA reads TGTGCCAGCATTATAAGCGGGACGGCCCCAGATACGCAGTATTTT. It translates to CASIISGTAPDTQYF.

J is TRBJ2-2 and V is TRBV19, with a tentative D call TRBD2 (6 bases). The germline V and J ends were trimmed by 7 bases and 2 bases, with 20 bases remaining between them. CDR1 is LNHDA, CDR2 SQIVND, per germline (reference sequence). This CDR3 is built from 17 residues. CDR3: CASTPRGEARNTGELFF. The CDR3 nucleotides read TGTGCCAGTACCCCTCGAGGGGAGGCCCGTAACACCGGGGAGCTGTTTTTT.

The chain has TRBV28 and TRBJ1-1, with D unclear. Trimming took off 7 bases at V and 0 bases at J, with 15 bases between the two ends. CDR3 size: 15 residues. Germline V gene lookup returns CDR1 MDHEN and CDR2 SYDVKM. DNA for the CDR3: TGTGCCAGCAACCTCCTGAGGGAATTGAACACTGAAGCTTTCTTT. It translates to CASNLLRELNTEAFF.

The chain carries TRBV18 and TRBJ2-3, with D possibly TRBD1 on 6 matching bases. The CDR3 runs to 15 residues. V was pared by 3 bases and J by 2 bases, with 12 bases between. CDR1 and CDR2 from the germline V gene are KGHSH and LQKENI. The CDR3 loop is CASSPGTINTDTQYF. In nucleotides, the CDR3 is TGTGCCAGCTCACCGGGGACAATAAACACAGATACGCAGTATTTT.

Only a few counts were recorded for this clone. CDR3 amino acids: CASSYSDNTEAFF. The CDR3, as DNA: TGTGCCAGCAGTTACTCGGATAACACTGAAGCTTTCTTT. The chain combines TRBV6-5 with TRBJ1-1; D is unclear. Germline CDR1 MNHEY, CDR2 SVGAGI. This CDR3 spans 13 amino acids. Trimming removed 0 bases at V and 2 bases at J, with 4 bases between.

The chain employs TRBV6-7 and TRBJ1-5; 8 bases map to TRBD1. TRBV6-7 qualifies as an ORF whose function is uncertain. Trimming at V came to 6 bases and at J to 4 bases, leaving 11 bases not matched to a gene. This CDR3 spans 16 amino acids. CDR3 amino acids: CASSPTARQGNQPQHF. CDR3 nucleotide sequence: TGTGCCAGCAGCCCTACCGCCCGACAGGGGAATCAGCCCCAGCATTTT.

This clone was counted a few times. This chain joins TRBV5-1 and TRBJ2-5, with 10 bases that match TRBD2. Losses at the gene ends were 0 bases for V and 1 base for J; bases not matched to a gene: 3. This CDR3 has 16 residues. Germline V lookup: CDR1 SGHRS, CDR2 YFSETQ. The CDR3 DNA is TGCGCCAGCAGCTTGGGGGGGACTAGCGCCCAAGAGACCCAGTACTTC. Protein: CASSLGGTSAQETQYF.

This chain uses TRBV5-6 with TRBJ2-1; D uncertain. Germline loops: CDR1 SGHDT, CDR2 YYEEEE. V was cut by 0 bases and J by 8 bases, with 6 bases left in between. This CDR3 contains 12 residues. DNA of the CDR3: TGTGCCAGCAGCTTGGGTACCCATGAGCAGTTCTTC. Protein sequence: CASSLGTHEQFF.

The V and J genes are TRBV7-3 and TRBJ2-3; possibly TRBD1 for D (6 bases). V gave up 5 bases and J gave up 4 bases, with 16 bases separating them. From germline, CDR1 is SGHTA and CDR2 FQGTGA. The CDR3 has 15 residues. CDR3 loop: CASSRNLGGADTQYF. DNA for the CDR3: TGTGCCAGCAGCCGAAACCTAGGGGGAGCAGATACGCAGTATTTT.

The rearrangement links TRBV14 to TRBJ2-1, with 9 bases fitting TRBD2. This CDR3 has 16 amino acids. Germline assignment: CDR1 SGHDN and CDR2 FVKESK. J was trimmed by 8 bases and V by 4 bases; bases with no gene match: 12. CDR3 coding DNA: TGTGCCAGCAGCCTTCTCGGGACTAGCTTTGAGGATGAGCAGTTCTTC. Protein product: CASSLLGTSFEDEQFF.